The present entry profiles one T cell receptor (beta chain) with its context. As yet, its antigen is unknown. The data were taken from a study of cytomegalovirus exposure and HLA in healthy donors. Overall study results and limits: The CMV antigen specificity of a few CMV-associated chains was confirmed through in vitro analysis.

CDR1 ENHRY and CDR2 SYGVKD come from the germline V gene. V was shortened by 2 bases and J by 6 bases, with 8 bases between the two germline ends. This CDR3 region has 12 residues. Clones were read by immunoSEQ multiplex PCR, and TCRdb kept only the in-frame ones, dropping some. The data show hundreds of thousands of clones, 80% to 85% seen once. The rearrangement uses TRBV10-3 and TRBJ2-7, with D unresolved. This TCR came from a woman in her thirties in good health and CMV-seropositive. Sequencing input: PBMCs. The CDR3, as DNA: TGTGCCATCAGTGAGCCCCCCGCCGAGCAGTACTTC. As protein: CAISEPPAEQYF.